These 17 T cell receptor beta chains were all obtained from the same sample, sequenced in a study of T cells expressing NK-cell markers. TCRdb reprocessed the 5' RACE reads and reports one entry per CDR3 protein, with no DNA. The table counts hundreds of thousands of distinct CDR3 sequences; 3.5% to 4.5% lies in the top ten. The sample was blood T cells: a sorted CD56 or NKG2C T cell subset, CD4+ or CD8+ T cells, or bulk PBMC T cells (not recorded which). The source of these receptors is a man between 18 and 35 years old in good health.

This chain links TRBV12-3 or TRBV12-4 with TRBJ2-7. The CDR3 runs to 17 residues. The CDR3 sequence is CASSADQRLRRSYEQYF.

This chain joins TRBV6-1 and TRBJ2-5; the TCRdb D gene call, TRBD2, has no DNA to confirm it. Germline lookup yields CDR1 MNHNS and CDR2 SASEGT. The CDR3 extends over 14 amino acids. CDR3 residues: CASSMGTFQETQYF.

This CDR3 reads CASTLGGTINEKLFF. The V gene is TRBV12-3 or TRBV12-4, the J gene TRBJ1-4. The CDR3 is 15 amino acids.

The CDR3: CASSLEGPREQYF. This chain uses TRBV7-2 with TRBJ2-7; absent DNA, TCRdb's TRBD2 call cannot be checked. Germline V lookup: CDR1 SGHTA, CDR2 FQGNSA. This CDR3 has 13 amino acids.

The gene calls are TRBV4-2 and TRBJ2-7; TCRdb returns TRBD1, unconfirmable since there is no DNA. Looked up from germline, CDR1 is LGHNA and CDR2 is YNFKEQ. This CDR3 is built from 14 residues. This chain's CDR3 is CASSHGQGIDEQYF.

The J gene is TRBJ2-7, the V gene TRBV7-2; TCRdb's D call, TRBD1, is unchecked because there is no DNA. The CDR3 loop spans 14 amino acids. CDR1 SGHTA and CDR2 FQGNSA come from the germline V gene. CDR3 region: CASSFRRERAEQYF.

The V gene is TRBV5-1, the J gene TRBJ2-3; TCRdb lists TRBD2, though no DNA is available to test this call. CDR1 and CDR2 from the germline V gene are SGHRS and YFSETQ. This CDR3 is built from 15 residues. CDR3 sequence reads: CASAPGTKRTDTQYF.

The chain joins TRBV20-1 to TRBJ2-1; lacking DNA, the TRBD2 call made by TCRdb goes unchecked. CDR3 size: 16 residues. Germline V gives CDR1 DFQATT, CDR2 SNEGSKA (reference sequence). The CDR3 sequence is CSAPLAGGQLNNEQFF.

CDR3 loop: CASGFSKNEKLFF. The chain employs TRBV6-2 or TRBV6-3 and TRBJ1-4. CDR1 MNHEY and CDR2 SVGEGT come from the germline V gene. CDR3 length equals 13 residues.

Here the CDR3 reads CASSRAGGGRKDYNEQFF. This sequence joins TRBV5-1 and TRBJ2-1; there is no DNA to check the TCRdb D call of TRBD2. There are 18 residues in the CDR3. Germline V gives CDR1 SGHRS, CDR2 YFSETQ.

V usage is TRBV28 and J usage is TRBJ2-1; the D call from TCRdb, TRBD2, cannot be confirmed without DNA. Germline-derived CDR1 and CDR2 are MDHEN and SYDVKM. The CDR3 contains 14 residues. CDR3 sequence reads: CASSGLAGRNEQFF.

J is TRBJ2-1 and V is TRBV7-9; TCRdb gives TRBD2 as the D gene, but with no DNA this cannot be confirmed. This CDR3 spans 16 amino acids. Germline V gene lookup returns CDR1 SEHNR and CDR2 FQNEAQ (reference sequence). The CDR3 loop is CASSLGGGGSYNEQFF. Using reference TRBV7-9 and TRBJ2-1 for the parts outside the CDR3, the full variable domain is DTGVSQNPRHKITKRGQNVTFRCDPISEHNRLYWYRQTLGQGPEFLTYFQNEAQLEKSRLLSDRFSAERPKGSFSTLEIQRTEQGDSAMYLCASSLGGGGSYNEQFFGPGTRLTVL.

The chain recombines TRBV20-1 with TRBJ2-2; no DNA is available, so the TRBD2 call from TCRdb remains unchecked. Germline V gene lookup returns CDR1 DFQATT and CDR2 SNEGSKA (reference sequence). The CDR3 loop spans 15 amino acids. CDR3 sequence: CSALRLAGEVGELFF.

This rearrangement joins TRBV20-1 to TRBJ2-1; the D gene TCRdb calls, TRBD2, cannot be checked with no DNA. The CDR3 runs 15 residues. Germline loops: CDR1 DFQATT, CDR2 SNEGSKA (reference sequence). CDR3 in amino acids: CSAVVAGASYNEQFF.

The V and J genes are TRBV2 and TRBJ1-1; the TCRdb D gene call, TRBD1, has no DNA to confirm it. The CDR3 has 14 amino acids. CDR1 is SNHLY and CDR2 is FYNNEI in the germline V gene. CDR3 sequence reads: CASRNPLRAHEAFF.

This chain links TRBV12-5 with TRBJ1-1; no DNA is available, so the TRBD1 call from TCRdb remains unchecked. The CDR3 is 13 amino acids. CDR1 is LGHNT, CDR2 FRNRAP, per germline. CDR3 protein: CASGKLDSTEAFF.

The chain carries TRBV3-1 and TRBJ2-7; TCRdb picks TRBD2, but there is no DNA to check that call. Germline V CDR1 and CDR2: LGHDT, YNNKEL (reference sequence). The CDR3 runs to 17 residues. CDR3 sequence: CASSHKKLAGGDYEQYF.